The 30 T cell receptor beta chains presented below share a single source sample, sequenced in a study of cytomegalovirus exposure and HLA in healthy donors. This PCR relied on a set of 60 Vbeta primers and 13 Jbeta primers. The method was immunoSEQ multiplex PCR; TCRdb's version includes in-frame clones alone and lacks a portion of them. The repertoire has about 130,000 clones, approximately 80% of them found once; the top ten carry 2.7%. The source material was PBMCs. These receptors originate from a boy between 2 and 10 years old in good health and CMV-seronegative.

The V gene is TRBV7-2, the J gene TRBJ1-3, with TRBD1 as a possible D gene (6 bases). The germline gives CDR1 SGHTA, CDR2 FQGNSA. V lost 1 base, J lost 0 bases, and 16 bases lay in between. This CDR3 is built from 18 residues. This chain's CDR3 is CASSLGGRGGGSGNTIYF. CDR3 DNA sequence: TGTGCCAGCAGCTTAGGGGGGAGGGGGGGTGGCTCTGGAAACACCATATATTTT.

The rearrangement uses TRBV2 and TRBJ2-7, with D perhaps TRBD1 (5 bases). Trimming cost V 7 bases and J 1 base, with 11 bases left between them. CDR3 length: 13 amino acids. CDR1 and CDR2 from the germline V gene are SNHLY and FYNNEI. CDR3: CASTSQVSYEQYF. Written as DNA, the CDR3 is TGTGCCAGCACGTCACAGGTATCCTACGAGCAGTACTTC. The entire variable domain, with the rest obtained from reference TRBV2 and TRBJ2-7, is as follows: EPEVTQTPSHQVTQMGQEVILRCVPISNHLYFYWYRQILGQKVEFLVSFYNNEISEKSEIFDDQFSVERPDGSNFTLKIRSTKLEDSAMYFCASTSQVSYEQYFGPGTRLTVT.

The CDR3 region has the DNA TGTGCCAGCAGTCATCCCCTCTGGACAGGGAAGAACAATGAGCAGTTCTTC. Encoded protein: CASSHPLWTGKNNEQFF. The chain is built from TRBV9 and TRBJ2-1; 8 nucleotides match TRBD1. V gave up 5 bases and J gave up 5 bases; unmatched junction bases: 15. Germline-derived CDR1 and CDR2 are SGDLS and YYNGEE. The CDR3 has 17 amino acids.

V is TRBV4-1 and J is TRBJ1-5, with D perhaps matching TRBD1 (5 bases). The CDR3 contains 16 residues. Per the germline V gene, CDR1 is MGHRA and CDR2 is YSYEKL. The V gene lost 1 base and the J gene lost 4 bases, with 14 bases spanning the gap. Written as DNA, the CDR3 is TGCGCCAGCAGCCAAGGCCATAAGGGGCCGAATCAGCCCCAGCATTTT. Protein sequence: CASSQGHKGPNQPQHF.

The chain is built from TRBV29-1 and TRBJ2-7; 9 nucleotides line up with TRBD1. The CDR3 is 13 amino acids. CDR1 is SQVTM, CDR2 ANQGSEA, per germline. V gave up 6 bases and J gave up 0 bases; unmatched junction bases: 3. The CDR3 nucleotides read TGCAGCGTCCGGGACAGGGACTCCTACGAGCAGTACTTC. As protein: CSVRDRDSYEQYF.

This chain connects TRBV6-5 to TRBJ2-1; the D is unclear. This CDR3 has 11 residues. The V end lost 3 bases, the J end lost 7 bases, and 4 bases lay between the germline ends. Germline assignment: CDR1 MNHEY and CDR2 SVGAGI. The CDR3 sequence: CASSYKNEQFF. In DNA form, the CDR3 reads TGTGCCAGCAGTTATAAAAATGAGCAGTTCTTC.

J is TRBJ2-2 and V is TRBV19; D unclear. This CDR3 has 13 residues. In germline, CDR1 is LNHDA, CDR2 SQIVND (reference sequence). Trimming removed 11 bases from V and 2 bases from J, with 12 bases in between. CDR3 residues: CAGENRNTGELFF. CDR3 nucleotide sequence: TGTGCCGGTGAAAACAGAAACACCGGGGAGCTGTTTTTT.

The chain uses TRBV7-9 and TRBJ1-4; TRBD1 aligns across 10 bases. The CDR3 has 18 amino acids. Germline V lookup: CDR1 SEHNR, CDR2 FQNEAQ (reference sequence). V lost 3 bases to trimming and J lost 6 bases; unmatched junction nucleotides: 13. The CDR3: CASSFRGTGDGYDEKLFF. The CDR3 bases are TGTGCCAGCAGCTTTCGCGGGACAGGGGACGGTTACGATGAAAAACTGTTTTTT.

The chain couples TRBV19 to TRBJ2-6; perhaps TRBD1 as D (6 bases). There are 15 residues in the CDR3. Germline V gene lookup returns CDR1 LNHDA and CDR2 SQIVND (reference sequence). V dropped 6 bases and J dropped 7 bases, with 16 bases sitting between them. This CDR3 is CASRPTGQRANVLTF. The CDR3 DNA reads as TGTGCCAGTAGGCCTACTGGACAGCGAGCCAACGTCCTGACTTTC.

The CDR3 sequence: CASSGTVANTEAFF. The CDR3 DNA sequence: TGTGCCAGCTCAGGGACAGTTGCCAACACTGAAGCTTTCTTT. The rearrangement links TRBV18 to TRBJ1-1; 7 bases are a match to TRBD1. CDR3 size: 14 residues. Germline values: CDR1 KGHSH, CDR2 LQKENI. With V trimmed by 5 bases and J by 2 bases, 5 bases remained unmatched.

The V call is TRBV9, the J call TRBJ1-2; tentatively, D is TRBD1 (5 bases). The CDR3 is 15 amino acids. Per germline, CDR1 SGDLS and CDR2 YYNGEE. V lost 6 bases and J lost 0, with 15 bases in between. This CDR3 reads CASTQGIQTNYGYTF. For the CDR3, the DNA is TGTGCCAGCACCCAGGGTATACAGACTAACTATGGCTACACCTTC.

The chain combines TRBV21-1 with TRBJ2-1; TRBD1 is the table's D call and was not checked against the DNA. TRBV21-1 is a pseudogene. This CDR3 has 17 amino acids. The CDR3: CASSKPHRVNSYNEQFF. The CDR3 bases are TGTGCCAGCAGCAAACCCCACAGGGTCAATTCCTACAATGAGCAGTTCTTC.

The V gene is TRBV7-9, the J gene TRBJ1-1; D remains unclear. The CDR3 runs 13 residues. CDR1 is SEHNR and CDR2 is FQNEAQ in the germline V gene (reference sequence). Trimming took 3 bases from V and 5 from J, leaving 10 bases between them. This CDR3 reads CASSFSSGTEAFF. The CDR3 nucleotides are TGTGCCAGCAGCTTCAGTTCGGGGACTGAAGCTTTCTTT.

This sequence joins TRBV5-6 and TRBJ1-2, with a tentative D call TRBD1 (6 bases). Trimming left V 1 base short and J 3 bases short, with 10 bases between. The CDR3 consists of 14 residues. Germline loops: CDR1 SGHDT, CDR2 YYEEEE. For the CDR3, the DNA is TGTGCCAGCAGCTTGACAGGGCTGGACTATGGCTACACCTTC. Its protein is CASSLTGLDYGYTF. The complete variable domain, with remaining parts taken from reference TRBV5-6 and TRBJ1-2, reads DAGVTQSPTHLIKTRGQQVTLRCSPKSGHDTVSWYQQALGQGPQFIFQYYEEEERQRGNFPDRFSGHQFPNYSSELNVNALLLGDSALYLCASSLTGLDYGYTFGSGTRLTVV.

The count of this clone is one. V gene TRBV12-5 combines with J gene TRBJ1-1, with D unresolved. Germline CDR1 and CDR2: LGHNT and FRNRAP. V shed 6 bases and J shed 3 bases, with 14 bases lying between them. The CDR3 consists of 14 residues. The CDR3 protein is CASGVLGAYTEAFF. DNA for the CDR3: TGTGCTAGTGGCGTACTCGGAGCGTACACTGAAGCTTTCTTT.

The chain recombines TRBV29-1 with TRBJ2-7; 12 nucleotides align to TRBD2. CDR1 is SQVTM and CDR2 is ANQGSEA in the germline V gene. V was pared by 4 bases and J by 5 bases, with 6 bases of the junction left unmatched. The CDR3 is 14 amino acids. CDR3 DNA sequence: TGCAGCGTTGGTGTGGCTAGCGGGGGGGACGAGCAGTACTTC. Translation gives CSVGVASGGDEQYF.

This clone was counted only a few times. The chain uses TRBV5-1 and TRBJ2-3, with D tentatively TRBD1 (7 bases). This CDR3 spans 13 amino acids. Trimming removed 3 bases from V and 3 bases from J, with 8 bases in between. Germline V gene data show CDR1 as SGHRS and CDR2 as YFSETQ. This CDR3 is CASSSGGTDTQYF. The CDR3 DNA reads TGCGCCAGCAGCTCAGGGGGGACAGATACGCAGTATTTT.

This clone was seen just once. The chain carries TRBV9 and TRBJ2-1; TRBD2 is a possible D gene (6 bases). Trimming shortened V by 2 bases and J by 12 bases, and 12 bases separated the two germline ends. The CDR3 runs to 12 residues. Germline V gives CDR1 SGDLS, CDR2 YYNGEE. CDR3 bases: TGTGCCAGCAGCGTGGGAGATAGCGGGCAGTTCTTC. Its protein is CASSVGDSGQFF.

The genes are TRBV6-1 and TRBJ1-1; D is uncertain. CDR3 size: 12 residues. In germline, CDR1 is MNHNS, CDR2 SASEGT. Trimming stripped 7 bases from V and 2 bases from J, with 8 bases between. CDR3 region: CASTPGNTEAFF. In DNA form, the CDR3 reads TGTGCCAGCACCCCGGGAAACACTGAAGCTTTCTTT.

With regard to this clone: Other nucleotide sequences in the sample specify the same CDR3. The chain joins TRBV6-5 to TRBJ1-2, with TRBD1 matching over 8 bases. CDR1 and CDR2 (germline): MNHEY, SVGAGI. The CDR3 is 14 amino acids. Unmatched junction bases numbered 6, after V lost 5 bases and J lost 4 bases. The CDR3 loop is CASSRGQGGYGYTF. As DNA, the CDR3 is TGTGCCAGCAGTCGCGGACAGGGCGGCTATGGCTACACCTTC.

This chain joins TRBV7-9 and TRBJ2-1; 11 positions agree with TRBD2. Looked up from germline, CDR1 is SEHNR and CDR2 is FQNEAQ (reference sequence). V dropped 2 bases and J dropped 5; count of bases not matched to a gene: 2. The CDR3 contains 15 residues. The CDR3 here is CASSLFSGRDNEQFF. The CDR3 nucleotides are TGTGCCAGCAGCTTATTTAGCGGGAGGGACAATGAGCAGTTCTTC. Supplemented by reference TRBV7-9 and TRBJ2-1, the full variable domain reads DTGVSQNPRHKITKRGQNVTFRCDPISEHNRLYWYRQTLGQGPEFLTYFQNEAQLEKSRLLSDRFSAERPKGSFSTLEIQRTEQGDSAMYLCASSLFSGRDNEQFFGPGTRLTVL.

The CDR3 sequence: CAWSVGERYEQYV. The CDR3 region has the DNA TGTGCCTGGAGTGTCGGGGAGCGCTACGAGCAGTACGTC. J is TRBJ2-7 and V is TRBV30; possibly TRBD2 for D (5 bases). Trimming stripped 0 bases from V and 3 bases from J, with 9 bases between. Germline values: CDR1 GTSNPN, CDR2 SVGIG (reference sequence). CDR3 size: 13 residues.

DNA of the CDR3: TGTGCCTGGAGCCCTGGGCAGGGAGGTGAGCAGTTCTTC. Amino acids: CAWSPGQGGEQFF. The rearrangement joins TRBV30 to TRBJ2-1, with a weak D call TRBD2 (6 bases). The germline CDR1 and CDR2 sequences are GTSNPN and SVGIG (reference sequence). With 3 bases removed from V and 9 bases from J, the gap between germline ends came to 15 bases. The CDR3 spans 13 residues.

V gene TRBV27 combines with J gene TRBJ2-7; 7 nucleotides align to TRBD1. This CDR3 spans 14 amino acids. The ends lost 6 bases at V and 4 bases at J; junction bases unmatched: 9. Germline V gene data show CDR1 as MNHEY and CDR2 as SMNVEV (reference sequence). The CDR3 DNA is TGTGCCAGCAGCCCCCGGGACAGCGCTTACGAGCAGTACTTC. As protein: CASSPRDSAYEQYF.

V is TRBV19 and J is TRBJ1-2, with 9 bases aligning to TRBD1. CDR1 and CDR2 (germline): LNHDA, SQIVND (reference sequence). The J segment lost 1 base and the V segment lost 3 bases, leaving 6 bases of the junction unmatched. The CDR3 spans 16 residues. The CDR3, as DNA: TGTGCCAGTAGTATCGGGACAGGGATGTATAACTATGGCTACACCTTC. This gives the protein CASSIGTGMYNYGYTF.

The chain combines TRBV5-4 with TRBJ1-3, with 7 bases lining up with TRBD1. The CDR3 spans 15 residues. The V gene end was trimmed by 4 bases and the J gene end by 4 bases; junction bases not matched to a gene: 8. Germline lookup yields CDR1 SGHNT and CDR2 YYREEE (reference sequence). The CDR3 sequence is CASSLNRGQGNTIYF. Here the CDR3 DNA reads TGTGCCAGCAGCCTAAACAGGGGTCAGGGAAACACCATATATTTT.

V is TRBV15 and J is TRBJ2-7; a weak D match, TRBD1 (6 bases). The V end lost 1 base, the J end lost 5 bases, and 15 bases lay between the germline ends. The CDR3 totals 15 residues. Germline V CDR1 and CDR2: LNHNV, YYDKDF (reference sequence). For the CDR3, the DNA is TGTGCCACCAGCAGAGGGTGGGACACCCTCGACGAGCAGTACGTC. Its protein is CATSRGWDTLDEQYV.

The CDR3: CASKMDRAWTEAFF. The DNA of the CDR3 is TGTGCCAGCAAAATGGACAGGGCTTGGACTGAAGCTTTCTTT. This chain connects TRBV2 to TRBJ1-1; 8 bases match TRBD1. Germline V gene data show CDR1 as SNHLY and CDR2 as FYNNEI. CDR3 length equals 14 residues. The V gene end was trimmed by 7 bases and the J gene end by 5 bases; junction bases not matched to a gene: 9. The variable domain in full, with the rest retrieved from reference TRBV2 and TRBJ1-1, is EPEVTQTPSHQVTQMGQEVILRCVPISNHLYFYWYRQILGQKVEFLVSFYNNEISEKSEIFDDQFSVERPDGSNFTLKIRSTKLEDSAMYFCASKMDRAWTEAFFGQGTRLTVV.

This chain joins TRBV30 and TRBJ1-2; 7 bases map to TRBD1. The CDR3 totals 14 residues. With V trimmed by 0 bases and J by 6 bases, 7 bases remained unmatched. The germline V gene encodes CDR1 GTSNPN and CDR2 SVGIG (reference sequence). The chain's CDR3 is CAWSVGQGGDGYTF. The DNA of the CDR3 is TGTGCCTGGAGTGTGGGGCAGGGGGGCGATGGCTACACCTTC. Full variable domain (outside the CDR3, taken from reference TRBV30 and TRBJ1-2): SQTIHQWPATLVQPVGSPLSLECTVEGTSNPNLYWYRQAAGRGLQLLFYSVGIGQISSEVPQNLSASRPQDRQFILSSKKLLLSDSGFYLCAWSVGQGGDGYTFGSGTRLTVV.

The rearrangement joins TRBV4-2 to TRBJ2-7; 10 bases agree with TRBD1. Germline trimming cut 0 bases from V and 3 bases from J; bases unmatched to any gene: 8. Looked up from germline, CDR1 is LGHNA and CDR2 is YNFKEQ. The CDR3 is 17 amino acids. The CDR3 protein is CASSQDVRDRGFYEQYF. CDR3 nucleotides: TGTGCCAGCAGCCAAGACGTCCGGGACAGGGGTTTCTACGAGCAGTACTTC.